This TCR beta chain comes out of a study of shared clonotypes between healthy human individuals. Naive CD8 populations comprised CD45RO-negative cells positively selected for CCR7, excluding terminally differentiated effector memory CD45RA+ cells. For this clone: Its antigen is as yet unknown.

Germline CDR1 is PRHDT and CDR2 is FYEKMQ (reference sequence). This CDR3 spans 16 amino acids. V shed 0 bases and J shed 8 bases, with 19 bases lying between them. Every subset's genomic DNA went evenly onto several immunoSEQ plates. Profiled with immunoSEQ multiplex PCR; TCRdb holds only in-frame clones, not every one. The sample carries about 2,100,000 clones, about 92% recorded once. Findings and caveats of the study: Some clonotypes were shared by all four sorted-subset donors, while others were not shared. The non-shared ones had lower generation probabilities than the shared ones.

The sequencing input was naive CD8+ T cells from PBMCs. This chain joins TRBV13 and TRBJ1-2; D not certain. This clonotype originated in a young man in good health. Some clones in this sample may be carry-over from other donors' samples. The CDR3 sequence: CASSLGLSSPPRGYTF. The CDR3 DNA reads as TGTGCCAGCAGCTTAGGTCTTTCTTCGCCGCCCAGGGGCTACACCTTC.